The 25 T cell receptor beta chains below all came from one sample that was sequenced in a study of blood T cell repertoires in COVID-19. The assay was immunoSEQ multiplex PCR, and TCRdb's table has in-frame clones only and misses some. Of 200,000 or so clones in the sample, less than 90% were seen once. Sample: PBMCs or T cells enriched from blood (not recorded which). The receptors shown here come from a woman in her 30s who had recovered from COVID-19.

CDR3 sequence reads: CASSQGTSEIGELFF. The CDR3, as DNA: TGTGCCAGCAGCCAAGGGACTAGCGAGATCGGGGAGCTGTTTTTT. The gene calls are TRBV7-3 and TRBJ2-2; 10 nucleotides line up with TRBD2. V shed 5 bases, J shed 7 bases, and the junction held 7 bases outside the gene matches. The germline V gene has CDR1 SGHTA and CDR2 FQGTGA. The CDR3 length is 15 residues. The complete variable domain, with remaining parts taken from reference TRBV7-3 and TRBJ2-2, reads GAGVSQTPSNKVTEKGKYVELRCDPISGHTALYWYRQSLGQGPEFLIYFQGTGAADDSGLPNDRFFAVRPEGSVSTLKIQRTERGDSAVYLCASSQGTSEIGELFFGEGSRLTVL.

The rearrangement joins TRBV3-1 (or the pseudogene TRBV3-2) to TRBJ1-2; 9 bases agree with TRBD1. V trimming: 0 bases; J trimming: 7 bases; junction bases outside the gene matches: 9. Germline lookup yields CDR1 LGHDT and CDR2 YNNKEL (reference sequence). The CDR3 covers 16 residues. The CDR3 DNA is TGTGCCAGCAGCCAAGATTTTGGACAGGGGAAGAGTGGCTACACCTTC. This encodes CASSQDFGQGKSGYTF.

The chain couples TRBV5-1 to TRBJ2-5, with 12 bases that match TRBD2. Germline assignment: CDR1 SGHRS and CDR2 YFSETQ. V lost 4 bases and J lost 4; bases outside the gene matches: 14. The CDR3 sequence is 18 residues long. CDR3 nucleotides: TGCGCCAGCAGCCACAGACTAGCGGGGGAATTGGGCGGAGAGACCCAGTACTTC. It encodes CASSHRLAGELGGETQYF.

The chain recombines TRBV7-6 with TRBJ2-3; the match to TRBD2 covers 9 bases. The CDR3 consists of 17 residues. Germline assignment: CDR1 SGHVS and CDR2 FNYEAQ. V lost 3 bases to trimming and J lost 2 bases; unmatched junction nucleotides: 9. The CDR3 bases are TGTGCCAGCAGCTTTGGCCCAGCGGGGGGCACCACAGATACGCAGTATTTT. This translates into CASSFGPAGGTTDTQYF. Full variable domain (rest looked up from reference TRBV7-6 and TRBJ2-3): GAGVSQSPRYKVTKRGQDVALRCDPISGHVSLYWYRQALGQGPEFLTYFNYEAQQDKSGLPNDRFSAERPEGSISTLTIQRTEQRDSAMYRCASSFGPAGGTTDTQYFGPGTRLTVL.

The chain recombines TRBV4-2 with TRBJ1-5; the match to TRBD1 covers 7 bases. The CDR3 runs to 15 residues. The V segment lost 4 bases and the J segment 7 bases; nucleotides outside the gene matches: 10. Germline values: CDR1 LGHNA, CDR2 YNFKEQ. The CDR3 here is CASSRVQGSEQPQHF. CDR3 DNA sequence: TGTGCCAGCAGCCGAGTACAGGGGTCGGAACAGCCCCAGCATTTT.

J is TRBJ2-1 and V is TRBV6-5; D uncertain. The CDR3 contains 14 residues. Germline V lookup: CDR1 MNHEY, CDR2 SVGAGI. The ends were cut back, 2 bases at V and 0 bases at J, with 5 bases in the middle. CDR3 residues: CASSYQDSYNEQFF. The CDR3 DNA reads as TGTGCCAGCAGTTACCAGGACTCCTACAATGAGCAGTTCTTC.

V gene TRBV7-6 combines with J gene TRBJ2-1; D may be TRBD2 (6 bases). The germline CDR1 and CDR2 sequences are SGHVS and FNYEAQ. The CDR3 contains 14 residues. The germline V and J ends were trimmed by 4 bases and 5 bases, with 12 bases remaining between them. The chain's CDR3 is CASSSGGTHNEQFF. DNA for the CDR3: TGTGCCAGCAGCTCAGGCGGGACTCACAATGAGCAGTTCTTC.

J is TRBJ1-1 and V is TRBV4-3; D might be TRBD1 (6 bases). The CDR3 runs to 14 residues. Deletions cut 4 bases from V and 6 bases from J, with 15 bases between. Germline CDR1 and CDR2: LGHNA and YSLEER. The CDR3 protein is CASSRNRVDPEAFF. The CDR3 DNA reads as TGCGCCAGCAGCCGTAACAGGGTCGATCCTGAAGCTTTCTTT.

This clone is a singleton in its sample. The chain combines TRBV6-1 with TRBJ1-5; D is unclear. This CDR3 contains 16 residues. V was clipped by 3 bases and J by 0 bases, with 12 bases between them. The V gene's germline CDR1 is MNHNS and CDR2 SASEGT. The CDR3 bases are TGTGCCAGCAGTGATAGAGGTGTGTATAGCAATCAGCCCCAGCATTTT. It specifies CASSDRGVYSNQPQHF.

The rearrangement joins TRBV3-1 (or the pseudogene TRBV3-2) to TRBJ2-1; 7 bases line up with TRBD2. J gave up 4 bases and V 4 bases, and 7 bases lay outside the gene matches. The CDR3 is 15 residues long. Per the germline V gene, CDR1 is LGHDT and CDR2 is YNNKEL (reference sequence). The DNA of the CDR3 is TGTGCCAGCAGCCTCGGCCCGGGGGGATACAATGAGCAGTTCTTC. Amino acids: CASSLGPGGYNEQFF.

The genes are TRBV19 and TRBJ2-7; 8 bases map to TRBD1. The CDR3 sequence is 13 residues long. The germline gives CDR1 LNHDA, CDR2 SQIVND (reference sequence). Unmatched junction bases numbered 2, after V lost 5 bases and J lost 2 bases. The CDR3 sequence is CASSVTGAYEQYF. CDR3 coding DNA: TGTGCCAGTAGTGTGACAGGGGCCTACGAGCAGTACTTC.

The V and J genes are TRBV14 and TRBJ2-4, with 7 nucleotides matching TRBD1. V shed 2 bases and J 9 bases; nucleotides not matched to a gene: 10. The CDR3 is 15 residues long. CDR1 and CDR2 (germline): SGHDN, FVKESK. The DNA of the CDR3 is TGTGCCAGCAGCCAACGACAGGGAGTGGATGGCATTCAGTACTTC. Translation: CASSQRQGVDGIQYF.

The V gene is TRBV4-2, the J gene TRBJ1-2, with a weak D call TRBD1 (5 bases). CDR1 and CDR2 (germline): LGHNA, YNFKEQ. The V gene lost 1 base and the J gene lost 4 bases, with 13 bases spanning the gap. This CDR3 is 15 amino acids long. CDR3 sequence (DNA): TGTGCCAGCAGCCAAGCGGGCAGGGATCCCTATGGCTACACCTTC. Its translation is CASSQAGRDPYGYTF.

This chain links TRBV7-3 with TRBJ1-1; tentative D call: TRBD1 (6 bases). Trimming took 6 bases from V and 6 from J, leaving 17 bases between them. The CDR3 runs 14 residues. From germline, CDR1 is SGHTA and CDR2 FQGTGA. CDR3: CASRQGPQTAEAFF. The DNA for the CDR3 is TGTGCCAGCAGACAGGGACCCCAAACAGCTGAAGCTTTCTTT.

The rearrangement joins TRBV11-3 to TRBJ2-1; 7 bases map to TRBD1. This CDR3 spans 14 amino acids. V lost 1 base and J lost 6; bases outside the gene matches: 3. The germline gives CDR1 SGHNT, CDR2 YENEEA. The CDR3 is CASSLVAGGNEQFF. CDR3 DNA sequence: TGTGCCAGCAGCTTAGTTGCAGGGGGCAATGAGCAGTTCTTC.

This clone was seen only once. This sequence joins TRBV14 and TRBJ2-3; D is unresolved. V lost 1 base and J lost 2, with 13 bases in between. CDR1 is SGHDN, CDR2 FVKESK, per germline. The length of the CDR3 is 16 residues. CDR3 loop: CASSQAAAINTDTQYF. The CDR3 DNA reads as TGTGCCAGCAGCCAAGCTGCGGCTATCAACACAGATACGCAGTATTTT.

The CDR3 sequence is CASSSRQGGYSEQFF. In DNA form, the CDR3 reads TGTGCCAGCAGCTCCCGACAGGGCGGGTATAGTGAGCAGTTCTTC. V usage is TRBV7-6 and J usage is TRBJ2-1, with 7 nucleotides matching TRBD1. After removal of 4 bases from V and 9 bases from J, the junction contained 12 bases not matched to a gene. Per germline, CDR1 SGHVS and CDR2 FNYEAQ. The CDR3 consists of 15 residues.

For the CDR3, the DNA is TGCAGCGCTGGGAGGACTGAAGCTTTCTTT. This encodes CSAGRTEAFF. This rearrangement joins TRBV20-1 to TRBJ1-1; no clear D gene. CDR3 length: 10 residues. Germline CDR1 is DFQATT and CDR2 is SNEGSKA (reference sequence).

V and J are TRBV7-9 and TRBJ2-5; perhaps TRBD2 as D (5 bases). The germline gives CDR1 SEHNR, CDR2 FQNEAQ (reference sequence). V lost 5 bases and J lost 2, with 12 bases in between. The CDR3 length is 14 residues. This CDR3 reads CASSSGESQETQYF. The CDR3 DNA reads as TGTGCCAGCAGCAGCGGAGAGAGTCAAGAGACCCAGTACTTC.

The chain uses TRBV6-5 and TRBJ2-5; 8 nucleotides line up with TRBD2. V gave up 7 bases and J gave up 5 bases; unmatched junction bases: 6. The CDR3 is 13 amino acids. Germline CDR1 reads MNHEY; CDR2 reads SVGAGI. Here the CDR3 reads CASKGLANETQYF. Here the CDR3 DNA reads TGTGCCAGCAAAGGACTAGCTAACGAGACCCAGTACTTC.

The DNA for the CDR3 is TGTGCCAGCAGCGTAGTCTTGGGCAGTAACACTGAAGCTTTCTTT. It specifies CASSVVLGSNTEAFF. V is TRBV9 and J is TRBJ1-1, with no clear D. The CDR3 contains 15 residues. V was shortened by 0 bases and J by 2 bases, with 11 bases between the two germline ends. Germline V gene lookup returns CDR1 SGDLS and CDR2 YYNGEE.

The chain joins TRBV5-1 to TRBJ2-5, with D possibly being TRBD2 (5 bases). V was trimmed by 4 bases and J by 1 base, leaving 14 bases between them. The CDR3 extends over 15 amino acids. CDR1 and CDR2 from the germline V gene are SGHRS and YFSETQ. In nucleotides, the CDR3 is TGCGCCAGCAGCCGGGAATATATCCCCCAAGAGACCCAGTACTTC. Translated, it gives CASSREYIPQETQYF. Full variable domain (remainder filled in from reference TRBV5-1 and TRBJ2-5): KAGVTQTPRYLIKTRGQQVTLSCSPISGHRSVSWYQQTPGQGLQFLFEYFSETQRNKGNFPGRFSGRQFSNSRSEMNVSTLELGDSALYLCASSREYIPQETQYFGPGTRLLVL.

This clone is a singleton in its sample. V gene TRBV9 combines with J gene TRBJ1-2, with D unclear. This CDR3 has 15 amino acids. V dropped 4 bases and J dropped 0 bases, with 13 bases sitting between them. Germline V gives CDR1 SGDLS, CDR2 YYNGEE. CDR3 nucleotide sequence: TGTGCCAGCAGCACCCGAACGACAACTAACTATGGCTACACCTTC. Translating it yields CASSTRTTTNYGYTF.

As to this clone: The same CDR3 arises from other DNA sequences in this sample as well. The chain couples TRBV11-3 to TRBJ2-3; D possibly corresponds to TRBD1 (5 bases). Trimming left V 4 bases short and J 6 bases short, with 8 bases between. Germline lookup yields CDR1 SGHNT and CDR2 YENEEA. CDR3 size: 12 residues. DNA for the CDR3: TGTGCCAGCAGCTCCTCAGGGGATACGCAGTATTTT. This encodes CASSSSGDTQYF.

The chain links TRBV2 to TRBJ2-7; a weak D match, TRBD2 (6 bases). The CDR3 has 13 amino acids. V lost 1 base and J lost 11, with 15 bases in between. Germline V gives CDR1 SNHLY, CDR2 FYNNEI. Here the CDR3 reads CASSEGRGLWEYF. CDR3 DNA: TGTGCCAGCAGTGAAGGGCGGGGCCTTTGGGAGTACTTC.